The subject of this entry is one T cell receptor beta chain. These data originate in a study of blood T cell repertoires in COVID-19. Generated by immunoSEQ multiplex PCR, the TCRdb table keeps only in-frame clones and is missing some. Of fewer than 650,000 clones detected, approximately 91% appear once; the ten largest clones hold 7.5% to 9%. Trimming pared 3 bases from V and 4 bases from J, leaving 15 bases between. Germline V gene sequence: CDR1 MNHNS, CDR2 SASEGT. This CDR3 has 15 amino acids. The rearrangement uses TRBV6-1 and TRBJ1-2; possible D gene TRBD1, 6 bases. The receptor was isolated from a woman in her forties or fifties with COVID-19, enrolled during active disease. Sample: peripheral blood. CDR3 sequence (DNA): TGTGCCAGCAGTGATGGACAGCTCCAAATCTATGGCTACACCTTC. Translating it yields CASSDGQLQIYGYTF.